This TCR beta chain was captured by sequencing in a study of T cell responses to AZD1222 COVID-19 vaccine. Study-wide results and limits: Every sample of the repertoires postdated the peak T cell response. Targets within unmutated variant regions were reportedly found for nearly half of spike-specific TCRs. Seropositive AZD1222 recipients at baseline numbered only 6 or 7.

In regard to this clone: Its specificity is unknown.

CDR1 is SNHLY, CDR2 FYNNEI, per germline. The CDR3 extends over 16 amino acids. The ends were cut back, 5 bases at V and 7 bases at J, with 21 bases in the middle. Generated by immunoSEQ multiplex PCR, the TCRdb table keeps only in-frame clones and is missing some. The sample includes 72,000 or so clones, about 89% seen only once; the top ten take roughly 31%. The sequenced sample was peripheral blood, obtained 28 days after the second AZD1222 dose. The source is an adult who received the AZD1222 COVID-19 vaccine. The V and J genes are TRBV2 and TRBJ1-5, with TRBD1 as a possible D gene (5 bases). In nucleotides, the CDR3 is TGTGCCAGCAGTATTCAAATCTCGGGACTCGGACAGCCCCAGCATTTT. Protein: CASSIQISGLGQPQHF.